This TCR beta chain was retrieved from a study of blood T cell repertoires in COVID-19 (dated by TCRdb to the early 2020s). Describing the broader study: Collaborator samples came from the United States, Italy and Spain and covered acute and convalescent phases of COVID-19. A freely available public database, intended as a resource for researchers studying the immune response to SARS-CoV-2, is where the repertoires were released. The samples were drawn from the first 160 participants of the ongoing ImmuneRACE study and from some 1,300 subjects provided by 6 global collaborators. The material from the prospective study consisted of cDNA or gDNA derived from T cells, B-cell-depleted T cells, or PBMCs. Where HLA class I and class II types were available, the types were taken from metadata supplied by the sample provider, not from assay-based typing. Sample metadata almost always included a de-identified subject ID, COVID-19 status, age in years and sex. Deeply sampled blood TCRbeta repertoires from subjects exposed to, actively infected with, or recovered from COVID-19 were included in the dataset. The study at large found these results: Clinical and demographic metadata were provided uncurated, with the amount varying by source and participant.

The immunoSEQ Assay, a bias-controlled multiplex PCR, was used to amplify TCRbeta CDR3 regions from genomic DNA. In the source study's methods: The number of nucleated cells in each sample was estimated by amplification of reference gene primers within the assay. To quantify the absolute abundance of each unique TCRbeta CDR3 rearrangement, sequence reads were collapsed and filtered. Productive Simpson clonality was computed per sample as the square root of Simpson's diversity index over productive rearrangements. The immuneACCESS repertoire file appears here via TCRdb, limited to in-frame rearrangements. These files lack a portion of the clones; in checked studies, under half of the deficit traces to unresolved V genes, and the cause of the others is not known. The V and J calls and clone size are taken from that table; D and trimming were inferred from the DNA. The sample includes over 450,000 clones, with approximately 92% observed a single time. In total, the top ten clones hold around 0.9% of the sample.

CDR3 length: 14 amino acids, cysteine to phenylalanine. Only the CDR3 DNA stays, 42 bases, in frame from base 1. Trimming leaves V shorter by 5 bases and J shorter by 0 bases, with the junction holding 2 bases beyond the gene matches. The CDR1 and CDR2 encoded by the germline V gene (reference sequence) are SEHNR and FQNEAQ. Notes on this clone: Its antigen is unknown. No much larger clone exists at a distance of one base, and base qualities are not known.

In Seattle, one collaborating source enrolled patients while the infection was active and tracked those patients longitudinally over the course of disease. Whole blood was collected in K2EDTA tubes by collaborating institutions according to the institutions' own protocols. For TCRbeta analysis, collaborators shipped samples in one of three forms: frozen whole blood, isolated PBMCs, or DNA extracted from either of those sample types. The sample taken for sequencing was peripheral blood. This receptor was identified in a man between 18 and 29 years old with COVID-19, enrolled during active disease. Recombination joined TRBV7-9 with TRBJ2-3; 7 of the junction bases match TRBD2. The DNA sequence is TGTGCCAGCAGCAGACTAGCTAGCACAGATACGCAGTATTTT. Its protein reads: CASSRLASTDTQYF.